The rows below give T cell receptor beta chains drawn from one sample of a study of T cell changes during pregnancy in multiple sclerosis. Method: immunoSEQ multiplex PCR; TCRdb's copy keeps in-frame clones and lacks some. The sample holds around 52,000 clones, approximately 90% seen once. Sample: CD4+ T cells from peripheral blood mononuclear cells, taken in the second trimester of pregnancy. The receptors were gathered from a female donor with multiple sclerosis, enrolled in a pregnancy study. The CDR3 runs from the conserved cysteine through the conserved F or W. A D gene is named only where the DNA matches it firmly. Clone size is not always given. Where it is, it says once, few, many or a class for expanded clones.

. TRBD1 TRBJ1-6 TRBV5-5 CASSLDGQGAIRSAGNF TGTGCCAGCAGCTTGGATGGACAGGGGGCAATAAGGTCCGCCGGAAACTTT
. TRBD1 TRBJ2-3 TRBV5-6 CASSLRQGPGTDTQYF TGTGCCAGCAGCTTGAGACAGGGCCCCGGCACAGATACGCAGTATTTT
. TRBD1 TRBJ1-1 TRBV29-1 CSVEGGGGTGDKAFF TGCAGCGTTGAGGGGGGCGGGGGGACAGGGGACAAAGCTTTCTTT
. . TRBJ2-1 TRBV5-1 CASSTHRAESNEQFF TGCGCCAGCAGCACCCACAGGGCGGAGAGCAATGAGCAGTTCTTC
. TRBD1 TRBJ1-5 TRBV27 CASSPGQGAIRNQPQHF TGTGCCAGCAGCCCGGGACAGGGGGCTATTCGCAATCAGCCCCAGCATTTT
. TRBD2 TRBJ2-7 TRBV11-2 CASSLLGGESEQYF TGTGCCAGCAGCTTATTGGGGGGGGAATCCGAGCAGTACTTC
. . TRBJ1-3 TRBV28 CASSLDDRLTGNTIYF TGTGCCAGCAGTTTAGATGACAGGCTGACTGGAAACACCATATATTTT
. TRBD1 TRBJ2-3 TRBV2 CASSEQGASYF TGTGCCAGCAGTGAACAGGGGGCATCCTATTTT
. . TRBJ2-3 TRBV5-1 CASSLPGTDTQYF TGCGCCAGCAGCTTGCCGGGCACAGATACGCAGTATTTT
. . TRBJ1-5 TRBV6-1 CASTGGPGPQHF TGTGCCAGCACGGGGGGTCCTGGGCCCCAGCATTTT
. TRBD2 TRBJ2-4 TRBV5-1 CASSLALAGAKNIQYF TGCGCCAGCAGCTTGGCCCTAGCGGGAGCCAAAAACATTCAGTACTTC
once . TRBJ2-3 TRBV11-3 CASSLGRGSDTQYF TGTGCCAGCAGCTTAGGGCGGGGATCAGATACGCAGTATTTT
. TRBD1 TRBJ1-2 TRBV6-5 CASNGGGASGYGYTF TGTGCCAGCAACGGAGGGGGCGCATCGGGCTATGGCTACACCTTC
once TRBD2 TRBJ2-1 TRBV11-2 CASSLGPGGAGGPNEQFF TGTGCCAGCAGCTTAGGTCCTGGGGGCGCGGGAGGGCCGAATGAGCAGTTCTTC
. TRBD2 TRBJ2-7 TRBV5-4 CASSLGTSGRYEQYF TGTGCCAGCAGCTTAGGCACTAGCGGGAGGTACGAGCAGTACTTC
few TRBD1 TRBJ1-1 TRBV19 CASSMKDREAFF TGTGCCAGTAGTATGAAGGACAGGGAAGCTTTCTTT
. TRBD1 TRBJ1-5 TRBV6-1 CASSEQQGAQQPQHF TGTGCCAGCAGTGAGCAACAGGGGGCGCAGCAGCCCCAGCATTTT
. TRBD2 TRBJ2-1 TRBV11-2 CASSLRRTSGVNEQFF TGTGCCAGCAGCTTAAGGAGGACTAGCGGGGTCAATGAGCAGTTCTTC
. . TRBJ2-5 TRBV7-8 CASSLGEKETQYF TGTGCCAGCAGCTTAGGGGAGAAGGAGACCCAGTACTTC
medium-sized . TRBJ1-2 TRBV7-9 CASSLSGRQNYGYTF TGTGCCAGCAGCTTATCCGGTAGACAGAACTATGGCTACACCTTC
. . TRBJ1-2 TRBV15 CATSSLQGTDGYTF TGTGCCACCAGCAGTCTTCAGGGGACGGATGGCTACACCTTC
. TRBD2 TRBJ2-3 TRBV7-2 CASSWVSGRGGPDTQYF TGTGCCAGCAGCTGGGTGAGCGGGAGGGGGGGTCCAGATACGCAGTATTTT
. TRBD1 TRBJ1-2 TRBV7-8 CASSSPPRDSFNYGYTF TGTGCCAGCAGCTCCCCCCCCAGGGACAGCTTTAACTATGGCTACACCTTC
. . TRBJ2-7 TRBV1 CTSSQEPPEAPYEQYF TGCACCAGCAGCCAAGAGCCCCCCGAGGCCCCCTACGAGCAGTACTTC
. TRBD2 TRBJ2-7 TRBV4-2 CASSQALAGGTYEQYF TGTGCCAGCAGCCAAGCCCTAGCGGGGGGGACCTACGAGCAGTACTTC
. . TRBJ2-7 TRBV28 CASSQNALTYEQYF TGTGCCAGCAGTCAGAATGCTCTTACCTACGAGCAGTACTTC
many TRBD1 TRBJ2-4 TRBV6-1 CASSERQGLAKNIQYF TGTGCCAGCAGTGAGAGACAGGGGCTCGCCAAAAACATTCAGTACTTC
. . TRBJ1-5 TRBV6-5 CASSPRSGNQPQHF TGTGCCAGCAGCCCCCGGTCGGGCAATCAGCCCCAGCATTTT
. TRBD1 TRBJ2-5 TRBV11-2 CASSHGTGTGETQYF TGTGCCAGCAGCCATGGGACAGGGACCGGGGAGACCCAGTACTTC
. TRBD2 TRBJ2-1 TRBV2 CASTPSLTSGGVGEQFF TGTGCCAGTACCCCTTCTCTTACTAGCGGGGGAGTAGGTGAGCAGTTCTTC
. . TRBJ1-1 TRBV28 CASYGRVLNTEAFF TGTGCCAGCTACGGGAGGGTCTTGAACACTGAAGCTTTCTTT
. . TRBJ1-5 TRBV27 CASGRTGSNQPQHF TGTGCCAGCGGACGGACGGGGAGCAATCAGCCCCAGCATTTT
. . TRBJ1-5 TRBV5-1 CASSLAVDQPQHF TGCGCCAGCAGCTTGGCTGTAGATCAGCCCCAGCATTTT
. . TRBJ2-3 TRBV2 CASGRVGAWGNTQYF TGTGCCAGCGGGAGGGTGGGGGCTTGGGGTAATACGCAGTATTTT
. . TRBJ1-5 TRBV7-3 CASSLGEGQPQHF TGTGCCAGCAGCTTAGGTGAGGGTCAGCCCCAGCATTTT
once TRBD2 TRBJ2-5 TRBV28 CASRAAGGWETQYF TGTGCCAGCAGGGCAGCGGGAGGGTGGGAGACCCAGTACTTC
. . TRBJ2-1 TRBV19 CASGELTSSYNEQFF TGTGCCAGTGGGGAGCTTACTAGCTCCTACAATGAGCAGTTCTTC
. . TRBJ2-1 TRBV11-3 CASSLGGQGGNEQFF TGTGCCAGCAGTCTCGGGGGGCAGGGAGGGAATGAGCAGTTCTTC
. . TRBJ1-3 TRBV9 CASSVGGTHSGNTIYF TGTGCCAGCAGCGTAGGTGGCACCCACTCTGGAAACACCATATATTTT
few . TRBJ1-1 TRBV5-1 CASSHDGTMAFF TGCGCCAGCAGCCACGACGGGACAATGGCTTTCTTT
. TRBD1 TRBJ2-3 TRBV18 CASSPPSRGDRGKDTQYF TGTGCCAGCTCACCACCTTCCCGGGGGGACAGGGGAAAAGATACGCAGTATTTT
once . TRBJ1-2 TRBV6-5 CASSPIGAYGYTF TGTGCCAGCAGCCCAATAGGGGCCTATGGCTACACCTTC
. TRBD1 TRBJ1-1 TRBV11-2 CASSLFRQGEAFF TGTGCCAGCAGCTTATTTAGACAGGGTGAAGCTTTCTTT
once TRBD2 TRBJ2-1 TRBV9 CASSVSSGGNEQFF TGTGCCAGCAGCGTTAGTAGCGGGGGGAATGAGCAGTTCTTC
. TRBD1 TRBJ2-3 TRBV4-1 CASSRSGQGGAGRQYF TGCGCCAGCAGCCGATCGGGACAGGGGGGGGCGGGTAGGCAGTATTTT
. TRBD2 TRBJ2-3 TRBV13 CASSFPTSGRNRQYF TGTGCCAGCAGCTTCCCGACTAGCGGGAGGAATAGGCAGTATTTT
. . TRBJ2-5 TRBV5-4 CASSPDAQGTQYF TGTGCCAGCAGCCCTGATGCCCAGGGGACCCAGTACTTC
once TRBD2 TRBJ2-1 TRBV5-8 CASNLGGGYNEQFF TGTGCCAGCAATCTCGGCGGGGGGTACAATGAGCAGTTCTTC
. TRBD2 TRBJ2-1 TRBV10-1 CASSATSGREFDEQFF TGCGCCAGCAGTGCGACTAGCGGGAGGGAGTTCGATGAGCAGTTCTTC
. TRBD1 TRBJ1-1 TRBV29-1 CSVMGQGRIAFF TGCAGCGTGATGGGACAGGGTAGGATAGCTTTCTTT
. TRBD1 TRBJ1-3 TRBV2 CASSYPGQGGNTIYF TGTGCCAGCAGTTATCCGGGACAGGGAGGAAACACCATATATTTT
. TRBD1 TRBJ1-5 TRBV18 CASSQTGISNQPQHF TGTGCCAGCTCACAGACAGGGATTAGCAATCAGCCCCAGCATTTT
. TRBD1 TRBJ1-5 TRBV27 CASSPGQGGGNQPQHF TGTGCCAGCAGCCCCGGACAGGGAGGTGGCAATCAGCCCCAGCATTTT
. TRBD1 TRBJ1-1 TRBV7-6 CASKRTGEGKAFF TGTGCCAGCAAGAGGACAGGGGAGGGTAAAGCTTTCTTT
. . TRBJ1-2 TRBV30 CAWSVQDAGDTF TGTGCCTGGAGTGTACAGGATGCAGGGGACACCTTC
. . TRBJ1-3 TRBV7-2 CASSSASGTIPGNTIYF TGTGCCAGCAGCTCAGCCAGCGGGACGATTCCTGGAAACACCATATATTTT
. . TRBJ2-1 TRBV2 CASSRLRSGQFF TGTGCCAGCAGCCGTCTAAGGTCAGGGCAGTTCTTC
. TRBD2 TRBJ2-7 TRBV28 CASRPGGAVGEQYF TGTGCCAGCAGGCCGGGAGGGGCAGTTGGCGAGCAGTACTTC
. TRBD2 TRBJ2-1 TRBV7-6 CASSGGGGASYNEQFF TGTGCCAGCAGCGGAGGCGGGGGGGCGTCCTACAATGAGCAGTTCTTC
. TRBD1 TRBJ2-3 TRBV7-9 CASSLAPHRGRTDTQYF TGTGCCAGCAGCTTAGCCCCCCACAGGGGGAGGACAGATACGCAGTATTTT